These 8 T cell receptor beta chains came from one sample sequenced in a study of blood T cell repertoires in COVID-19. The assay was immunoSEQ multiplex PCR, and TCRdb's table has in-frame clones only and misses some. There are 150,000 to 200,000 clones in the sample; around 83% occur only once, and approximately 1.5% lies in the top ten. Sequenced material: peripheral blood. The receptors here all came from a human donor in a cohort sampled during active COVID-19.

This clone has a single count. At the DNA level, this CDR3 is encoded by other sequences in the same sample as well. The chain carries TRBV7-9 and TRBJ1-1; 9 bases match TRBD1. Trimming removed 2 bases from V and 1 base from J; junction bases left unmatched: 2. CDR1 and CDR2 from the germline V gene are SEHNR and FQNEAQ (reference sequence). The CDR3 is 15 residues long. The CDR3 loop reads CASSLRQGGNTEAFF. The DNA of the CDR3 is TGTGCCAGCAGCTTACGACAGGGGGGGAACACTGAAGCTTTCTTT.

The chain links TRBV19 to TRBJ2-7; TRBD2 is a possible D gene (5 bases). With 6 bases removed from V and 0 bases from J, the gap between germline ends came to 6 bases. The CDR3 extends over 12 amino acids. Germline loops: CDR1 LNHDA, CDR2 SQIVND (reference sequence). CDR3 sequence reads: CASSGNSYEQYF. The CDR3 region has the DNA TGTGCCAGTAGCGGGAACTCCTACGAGCAGTACTTC.

Written as DNA, the CDR3 is TGTGCAAGTCGCCGACGCCCAGGGGAACGGCCTATCCAGCATTTT. Residues: CASRRRPGERPIQHF. The chain carries TRBV12-2 and TRBJ1-5; TRBD1, the table's D call, lacks a check against the DNA. TRBV12-2 is annotated as a pseudogene. The CDR3 runs to 15 residues.

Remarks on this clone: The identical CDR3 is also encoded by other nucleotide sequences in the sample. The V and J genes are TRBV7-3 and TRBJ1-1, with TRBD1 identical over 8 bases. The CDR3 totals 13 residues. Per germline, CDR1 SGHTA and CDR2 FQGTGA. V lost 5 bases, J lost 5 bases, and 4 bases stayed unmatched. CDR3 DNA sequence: TGTGCCAGCAGCCCAACAGGGGGAACTGAAGCTTTCTTT. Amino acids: CASSPTGGTEAFF. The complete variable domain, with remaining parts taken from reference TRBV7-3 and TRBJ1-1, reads GAGVSQTPSNKVTEKGKYVELRCDPISGHTALYWYRQSLGQGPEFLIYFQGTGAADDSGLPNDRFFAVRPEGSVSTLKIQRTERGDSAVYLCASSPTGGTEAFFGQGTRLTVV.

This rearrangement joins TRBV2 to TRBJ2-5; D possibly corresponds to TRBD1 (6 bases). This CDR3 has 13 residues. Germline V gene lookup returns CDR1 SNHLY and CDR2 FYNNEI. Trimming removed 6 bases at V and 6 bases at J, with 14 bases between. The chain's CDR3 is CASSSDSLQTQYF. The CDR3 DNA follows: TGTGCCAGCAGCTCGGACAGTTTGCAGACCCAGTACTTC.

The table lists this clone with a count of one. CDR3 in DNA: TGTGCCACCAGTGATTTAGGACTGAACTATGGCTACACCTTC. It is translated as CATSDLGLNYGYTF. The J gene is TRBJ1-2, the V gene TRBV24-1; no definite D call. The CDR3 has 14 residues. CDR1 and CDR2 (germline): KGHDR, SFDVKD. The V end lost 1 base, the J end lost 2 bases, and 7 bases lay between the germline ends.

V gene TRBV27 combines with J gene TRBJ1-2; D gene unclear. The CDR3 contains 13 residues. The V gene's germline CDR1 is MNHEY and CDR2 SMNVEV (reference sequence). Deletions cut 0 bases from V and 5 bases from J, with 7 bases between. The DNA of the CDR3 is TGTGCCAGCAGTTTATCTGTAGATTATGGCTACACCTTC. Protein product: CASSLSVDYGYTF.

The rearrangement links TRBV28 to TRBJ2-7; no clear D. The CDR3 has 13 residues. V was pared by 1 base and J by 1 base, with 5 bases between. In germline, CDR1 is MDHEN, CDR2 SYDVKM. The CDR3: CASSLSRSYEQYF. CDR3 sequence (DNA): TGTGCCAGCAGTTTATCCAGGTCCTACGAGCAGTACTTC.